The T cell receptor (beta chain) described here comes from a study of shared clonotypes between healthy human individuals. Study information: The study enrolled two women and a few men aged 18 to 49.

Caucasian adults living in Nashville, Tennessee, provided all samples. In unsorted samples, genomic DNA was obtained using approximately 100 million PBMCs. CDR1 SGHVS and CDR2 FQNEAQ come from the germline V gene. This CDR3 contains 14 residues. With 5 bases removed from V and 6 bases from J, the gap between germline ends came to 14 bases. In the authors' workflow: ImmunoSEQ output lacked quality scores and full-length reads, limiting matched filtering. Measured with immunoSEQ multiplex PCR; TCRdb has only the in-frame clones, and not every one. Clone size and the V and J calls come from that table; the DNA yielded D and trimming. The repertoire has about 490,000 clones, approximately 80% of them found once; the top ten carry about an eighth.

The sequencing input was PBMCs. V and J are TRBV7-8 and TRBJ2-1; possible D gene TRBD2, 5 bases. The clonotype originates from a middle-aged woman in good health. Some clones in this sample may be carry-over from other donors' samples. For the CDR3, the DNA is TGTGCCAGCAGCCCCTCTACTAGTTTCAATGAGCAGTTCTTC. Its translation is CASSPSTSFNEQFF.